This TCR beta chain was identified during a study of blood T cell repertoires in COVID-19. Study summary: The United States, Italy and Spain provided the acute and convalescent COVID-19 samples. PBMCs, B-cell-depleted T cells, or T cells provided the cDNA or gDNA that made up the material.

Germline V gives CDR1 MNHEY, CDR2 SVGAGI. The CDR3 length is 15 residues. V lost 8 bases to trimming and J lost 4 bases, with 20 bases between them. Study processing details: Quantification of nucleated cells was approximated via reference gene primer amplification. Data came from immunoSEQ multiplex PCR; TCRdb stores just in-frame clones and leaves some out. V and J calls and clone size follow that table, whereas D and trimming were derived from the DNA. This repertoire shows about 250,000 clones, approximately 90% found once; its top ten account for under 2.5%. This chain connects TRBV6-5 to TRBJ2-5; maybe TRBD2 (7 bases). Sequences were obtained from peripheral blood. This sequence was found in a woman in her thirties or forties who had recovered from COVID-19. The CDR3 sequence is CASGGGGPPLETQYF. CDR3 DNA sequence: TGTGCCAGCGGGGGAGGGGGGCCACCTCTAGAGACCCAGTACTTC.